This T cell receptor (beta chain) was recorded in a study of blood T cell repertoires in COVID-19. Turning to the study itself: The analysed material was cDNA or gDNA that came from T cells, B-cell-depleted T cells, or PBMCs.

Clones were read by immunoSEQ multiplex PCR, and TCRdb kept only the in-frame ones, dropping some. This table holds roughly 240,000 clones, roughly 85% found once. Germline CDR1 SGHRS, CDR2 YFSETQ. The CDR3 runs to 16 residues. The V and J ends lost 4 bases and 2 bases respectively, with 15 bases between them. The chain links TRBV5-1 to TRBJ2-2; D possibly corresponds to TRBD1 (6 bases). The sequenced sample was peripheral blood. The TCR sequence derives from a man aged 60 to 69 who had recovered from COVID-19. The CDR3 region has the DNA TGCGCCAGCAGCCCGGATGGACAGATAAACACCGGGGAGCTGTTTTTT. Protein: CASSPDGQINTGELFF.